This T cell receptor beta chain was recorded in a study of T cells after yellow fever vaccination. Study-level background: Researchers used SMART-Seq v4 Ultra Low Input to prepare fractions that had low cell numbers.

Study-wide points: Only a minor proportion of clonotypes was detected across both CD4 and CD8 compartments. Most primary-vaccination clones recurred post-booster (around 95% CD4, 88% CD8).

As regards this clonotype: Its cognate antigen is unknown.

Template switching with 5'RACE generated the TCR cDNA and added a universal primer site and UMIs. One entry per CDR3 protein results from TCRdb running MiXCR on the 5' RACE reads. The sample includes a few hundred thousand distinct CDR3 sequences, about a sixth of them seen just once. CDR3 size: 13 residues. Germline V gives CDR1 SGHTA, CDR2 FQGNSA. Trimming removed 11 bases from V and 0 bases from J, with 13 bases in between. This specimen was PBMCs, taken roughly 5 days after the first yellow fever vaccination. This sequence was found in a man in his late teens or twenties who received the YFV17D yellow fever vaccine. This chain joins TRBV7-2 and TRBJ1-2, with D unclear. The CDR3 sequence: CAGRVPANYGYTF. The DNA of the CDR3 is TGTGCCGGACGGGTTCCTGCTAACTATGGCTACACCTTC. Full variable domain (missing parts from reference TRBV7-2 and TRBJ1-2): GAGVSQSPSNKVTEKGKDVELRCDPISGHTALYWYRQSLGQGLEFLIYFQGNSAPDKSGLPSDRFSAERTGGSVSTLTIQRTQQEDSAVYLCAGRVPANYGYTFGSGTRLTVV.